This T cell receptor beta chain is from a study of blood T cell repertoires in COVID-19 (dated by TCRdb to about 2020). Regarding the research as a whole: Samples covering the acute and convalescent phases of COVID-19 were provided by collaborators in the United States, Italy and Spain. Nearly every sample came with metadata listing a de-identified subject ID, COVID-19 status, age in years and sex. Where HLA class I and class II types were available, the types were taken from metadata supplied by the sample provider, not from assay-based typing. A freely available public database, intended as a resource for researchers studying the immune response to SARS-CoV-2, is where the repertoires were released. Subjects who had been exposed to COVID-19, were actively infected with it, or had recovered from it provided the deeply sampled blood TCRbeta repertoires that made up the dataset. The prospective study material was composed of cDNA or gDNA derived from T cells, B-cell-depleted T cells, or PBMCs. Samples came from the ongoing ImmuneRACE study (first 160 participants) plus 1,254 subjects from 6 global collaborators.

Beyond this particular receptor, the publication reports: Clinical and demographic metadata were provided uncurated, with the amount varying by source and participant.

Collaborating institutions collected whole blood in K2EDTA tubes following their own protocols. For TCRbeta analysis, collaborator samples were shipped as frozen whole blood, as isolated PBMCs, or as DNA extracted from either sample type. TCRbeta CDR3 regions were amplified from genomic DNA using the immunoSEQ Assay, a bias-controlled multiplex PCR. In the paper's pipeline: The number of nucleated cells in each sample was estimated from the amplification of reference gene primers within the assay. To quantify the absolute abundance of each unique TCRbeta CDR3 rearrangement, sequence reads were collapsed and filtered. For each sample, productive Simpson clonality was calculated by taking the square root of Simpson's diversity index across productive rearrangements. TCRdb took this table from immuneACCESS and kept in-frame rearrangements with V and J called. Such tables lack part of the clones; where checked against another copy, unresolved V genes explain under half of the gap, and the rest is unexplained. The DNA was the basis for D and trimming; V, J and clone size are from that table. The sample table lists about 150,000 clones, roughly 80% of them with a count of one. Of the sample, about 3% is held by the ten largest clones.

As regards this clone: Its antigen remains unidentified. Base quality data are lacking; no much larger clone is found one base away.

The TCR was taken from a woman at least 80 years old with acute or convalescent COVID-19. Sequencing input: peripheral blood.

This receptor has the CDR3 CASSESRYNEQFF. The nucleotides read TGCGCCAGCAGTGAGTCTCGCTACAATGAGCAGTTCTTC. The chain is assembled from TRBV10-1 and TRBJ2-1, with the D segment identity uncertain. Deletion took 0 bases off V and 3 bases off J, with a span of 3 bases between the germline ends. From cysteine to phenylalanine, the CDR3 is 13 amino acids long. The DNA shown is the 39-base CDR3, in frame from base 1. CDR1 and CDR2 were assigned from the germline V gene (reference sequence) as WNHNN and SYGVQD.